Shown below are 21 T cell receptor beta chains from a single sample sequenced in a study of spatial heterogeneity in lung cancer. Time point noted: blood at routine non-recurrence follow-up after resection. No cell sorting; template was whole RNA from tumor, lung tissue or PBMC. TCRdb processed the 5' RACE reads anew with MiXCR; each CDR3 protein has one entry. The table includes some 120,000 distinct CDR3 sequences, more than 9% detected once. The sample was PBMCs, taken at follow-up. The receptors originated from a male donor with early-stage non-small cell lung cancer.

There are many counts of this clonotype. The gene calls are TRBV4-1 and TRBJ1-1; possibly TRBD1 for D (5 bases). Germline-derived CDR1 and CDR2 are MGHRA and YSYEKL. CDR3 size: 14 residues. Trimming pared 1 base from V and 1 base from J, leaving 7 bases between. The CDR3 region has the DNA TGCGCCAGCAGCCAAGGTAGGGGGAACACTGAAGCTTTCTTT. This translates into CASSQGRGNTEAFF.

This clonotype has only a few counts. The chain uses TRBV5-1 and TRBJ2-6, with a possible D match to TRBD2 (5 bases). The CDR3 has 17 amino acids. Germline values: CDR1 SGHRS, CDR2 YFSETQ. V was pared by 1 base and J by 0 bases, with 11 bases between. The CDR3 DNA sequence: TGCGCCAGCAGCTTGACGAGGGCCCCCTCTGGGGCCAACGTCCTGACTTTC. Protein product: CASSLTRAPSGANVLTF.

This clonotype showed up just a few times. The rearrangement links TRBV28 to TRBJ2-1; possible D gene TRBD2, 7 bases. The CDR3 runs to 15 residues. The V end was cut by 2 bases, the J end by 4 bases, with 12 bases between. Per germline, CDR1 MDHEN and CDR2 SYDVKM. In DNA, the CDR3 is TGTGCCAGCAGTTTAGGGGGGGCTCGGTACAATGAGCAGTTCTTC. It translates to CASSLGGARYNEQFF. Supplemented by reference TRBV28 and TRBJ2-1, the full variable domain reads DVKVTQSSRYLVKRTGEKVFLECVQDMDHENMFWYRQDPGLGLRLIYFSYDVKMKEKGDIPEGYSVSREKKERFSLILESASTNQTSMYLCASSLGGARYNEQFFGPGTRLTVL.

This clonotype has a count of ten or more. The chain carries TRBV29-1 and TRBJ2-1, with D hard to call. V was trimmed by 1 base and J by 8 bases, leaving 9 bases between them. CDR1 and CDR2 from the germline V gene are SQVTM and ANQGSEA. This CDR3 has 12 amino acids. DNA of the CDR3: TGCAGCGTTGAAGCTTGGCGGTATGAGCAGTTCTTC. It specifies CSVEAWRYEQFF.

This clonotype was picked up a small number of times. The chain employs TRBV4-1 and TRBJ1-1; D uncertain. Germline CDR1 MGHRA, CDR2 YSYEKL. The CDR3 spans 11 residues. The V and J ends lost 0 bases and 5 bases respectively, with 1 base between them. The CDR3 nucleotides are TGCGCCAGCAGCCAAGAGACTGAAGCTTTCTTT. Residues: CASSQETEAFF.

This clonotype was seen ten or more times. V and J are TRBV11-2 and TRBJ2-7, with 8 bases fitting TRBD1. The CDR3 is made up of 15 amino acids. J lost 7 bases, V lost 1 base, and 9 bases had no gene match. Germline CDR1 is SGHAT and CDR2 is FQNNGV. The CDR3 bases are TGTGCCAGCAGCTTAGTCAGGGGGCGCCTCCGGGAGCAGTACTTC. Protein product: CASSLVRGRLREQYF.

This clonotype was seen ten or more times. This sequence joins TRBV5-1 and TRBJ2-7, with D possibly being TRBD1 (5 bases). The germline V gene encodes CDR1 SGHRS and CDR2 YFSETQ. V was shortened by 4 bases and J by 3 bases, with 11 bases between the two germline ends. The CDR3 runs to 13 residues. The CDR3, as DNA: TGCGCCAGCAGCGCTGACAGAGTCTACGAGCAGTACTTC. This codes for CASSADRVYEQYF.

This chain joins TRBV5-1 and TRBJ1-5, with D tentatively TRBD1 (5 bases). Trimming took 0 bases from V and 0 from J, leaving 7 bases between them. The CDR3 is made up of 15 amino acids. Germline V gene data show CDR1 as SGHRS and CDR2 as YFSETQ. DNA of the CDR3: TGCGCCAGCAGCTTGGGAGGGGCTAGCAATCAGCCCCAGCATTTT. Its protein is CASSLGGASNQPQHF.

This clonotype was observed a handful of times. V and J are TRBV24-1 and TRBJ2-1; 8 bases are a match to TRBD1. The CDR3 is 16 residues long. Germline-derived CDR1 and CDR2 are KGHDR and SFDVKD. Trimming at V came to 4 bases and at J to 8 bases, leaving 12 bases not matched to a gene. In DNA form, the CDR3 reads TGTGCCACCAGTGACTCTATGGACAGGGCTGGCCATGAGCAGTTCTTC. Encoded protein: CATSDSMDRAGHEQFF.

The sample holds a few counts of this clonotype. V and J are TRBV6-2 or TRBV6-3 and TRBJ2-5, with D perhaps assigned TRBD1 or TRBD2 (5 bases each). In germline, CDR1 is MNHEY, CDR2 SVGEGT. The CDR3 sequence is 15 residues long. V was cut by 7 bases and J by 5 bases, with 20 bases left in between. The DNA for the CDR3 is TGTGCCAGCACCCACGAGGGACCTCGCTGGGAGACCCAGTACTTC. Protein sequence: CASTHEGPRWETQYF.

This clonotype was seen many times. This chain uses TRBV7-9 with TRBJ1-1; 10 positions match TRBD1. V was clipped by 3 bases and J by 4 bases; unmatched bases: 2. Germline V gene lookup returns CDR1 SEHNR and CDR2 FQNEAQ (reference sequence). The CDR3 loop spans 14 amino acids. CDR3 in amino acids: CASSLGQGSTEAFF. The CDR3 DNA reads TGTGCCAGCAGCTTGGGACAGGGGAGCACTGAAGCTTTCTTT.

This clonotype was found many times. V usage is TRBV20-1 and J usage is TRBJ1-1; D remains unclear. Germline V gives CDR1 DFQATT, CDR2 SNEGSKA (reference sequence). The V end was cut by 5 bases, the J end by 7 bases, with 11 bases between. This CDR3 has 11 amino acids. CDR3 sequence: CSAATALEAFF. The CDR3 coding sequence is TGCAGTGCTGCGACGGCCCTTGAAGCTTTCTTT.

The chain uses TRBV5-5 and TRBJ2-1; weak D call: TRBD1 (6 bases). V was pared by 5 bases and J by 0 bases, with 15 bases between. The CDR3 covers 16 residues. Germline CDR1 is SGHKS and CDR2 is YYEKEE (reference sequence). CDR3 region: CASSPPQGSSYNEQFF. In DNA form, the CDR3 reads TGTGCCAGCAGTCCACCGCAGGGGTCCTCCTACAATGAGCAGTTCTTC.

This clonotype was seen a few times. The chain links TRBV30 to TRBJ2-1, with D uncertain. Deletions cut 0 bases from V and 4 bases from J, with 10 bases between. The CDR3 contains 14 residues. CDR1 and CDR2 (germline): GTSNPN, SVGIG (reference sequence). The CDR3 loop is CAWSVRYSYNEQFF. The DNA of the CDR3 is TGTGCCTGGAGTGTACGGTATTCTTACAATGAGCAGTTCTTC.

This clonotype was detected many times. This chain connects TRBV7-9 to TRBJ2-7; no reliable D call. The CDR3 loop spans 11 amino acids. From germline, CDR1 is SEHNR and CDR2 FQNEAQ (reference sequence). Trimming took 5 bases from V and 7 from J, leaving 9 bases between them. The CDR3 spells CASSPQSEQYF. Here the CDR3 DNA reads TGTGCCAGCAGCCCTCAGTCTGAGCAGTACTTC.

A few counts support this clonotype. The chain joins TRBV7-2 to TRBJ2-3; 13 bases are shared with TRBD2. CDR1 SGHTA and CDR2 FQGNSA come from the germline V gene. The CDR3 has 18 residues. V lost 5 bases, J lost 0 bases, and 8 bases stayed unmatched. The CDR3 nucleotides are TGTGCCAGCAGCCCTGGGACTAGCGGGGCACGTAGCACAGATACGCAGTATTTT. Protein sequence: CASSPGTSGARSTDTQYF.

This clonotype appeared many times. The chain carries TRBV11-2 and TRBJ2-2, with D perhaps assigned TRBD1 or TRBD2 (6 bases each). Germline values: CDR1 SGHAT, CDR2 FQNNGV. This CDR3 has 15 residues. V was clipped by 2 bases and J by 4 bases, with 11 bases between them. CDR3 loop: CASSLSGAATGELFF. CDR3 coding DNA: TGTGCCAGCAGCTTATCGGGGGCGGCCACCGGGGAGCTGTTTTTT.

This clonotype is categorized as medium-sized (0.01 to 0.1%). The chain has TRBV6-5 and TRBJ2-3, with D tentatively TRBD1 (6 bases). This CDR3 comprises 15 residues. Germline CDR1 is MNHEY and CDR2 is SVGAGI. V was trimmed by 5 bases and J by 2 bases, leaving 14 bases between them. CDR3 in amino acids: CASSLRNRATDTQYF. The DNA for the CDR3 is TGTGCCAGCAGTCTCCGAAACAGGGCCACAGATACGCAGTATTTT.

This clonotype came up many times. The V gene is TRBV20-1, the J gene TRBJ1-6, with no clear D. CDR1 DFQATT and CDR2 SNEGSKA come from the germline V gene (reference sequence). Trimming took off 3 bases at V and 9 bases at J, with 12 bases between the two ends. CDR3 length: 13 amino acids. The CDR3 DNA reads TGCAGTGCTAGCGTCGGGTTCGGTTCACCCCTCCACTTT. Its protein is CSASVGFGSPLHF.

In its sample, this clonotype was seen many times. The chain's CDR3 is CATSSQRDTTGELFF. The CDR3 nucleotides read TGTGCCACCAGCAGTCAACGGGATACCACCGGGGAGCTGTTTTTT. The rearrangement links TRBV15 to TRBJ2-2, with D possibly being TRBD2 (5 bases). This CDR3 contains 15 residues. The germline V and J ends were trimmed by 3 bases and 4 bases, with 12 bases remaining between them. Germline V lookup: CDR1 LNHNV, CDR2 YYDKDF (reference sequence).

This clonotype occurred a few times. The J gene is TRBJ2-1, the V gene TRBV20-1; 9 bases map to TRBD1. The V segment lost 6 bases and the J segment 4 bases; nucleotides outside the gene matches: 7. This CDR3 comprises 14 residues. Per germline, CDR1 DFQATT and CDR2 SNEGSKA (reference sequence). For the CDR3, the DNA is TGCAGTGCAATACCGGGACAGGGTTACAATGAGCAGTTCTTC. It is translated as CSAIPGQGYNEQFF.